This is a list of T cell receptor beta chains from one sample in a study of cytomegalovirus exposure and HLA in healthy donors. Sequenced by immunoSEQ multiplex PCR; TCRdb stores in-frame clones only, minus some. This sample has approximately 100,000 clones, with roughly 80% found just once. Specimen: PBMCs. The receptor set was obtained from a male donor in good health and CMV-seropositive. Each CDR3 is given with its conserved first and last residue. Each record gives: V gene, clone size, J gene, CDR3 protein. Clone size is stated in some rows and not others, as once, few, many or a class when expanded.

TRBV13,NA,TRBJ2-7,CASSLGRYEQYF
TRBV4-1,NA,TRBJ2-1,CASSQLLAGGRGRGSNNEQFF
TRBV11-2,NA,TRBJ2-1,CASSLPGGNEQFF
TRBV7-9,NA,TRBJ1-5,CASSEGALSNQPQHF
TRBV11-2,medium-sized,TRBJ2-3,CASSLAGGPGFGQYF
TRBV2,NA,TRBJ2-3,CASSPQGSTDTQYF
TRBV15,NA,TRBJ1-3,CATSRGLTNPSGNTIYF
TRBV6-1,few,TRBJ1-6,CASSETQGSNSPLHF
TRBV4-2,NA,TRBJ2-5,CASSQATSSGGQETQYF
TRBV4-1,NA,TRBJ1-4,CASSQDQAGDEKLFF
TRBV30,NA,TRBJ1-4,CAWSPRTGFYEKLFF
TRBV4-2,few,TRBJ2-7,CASSQDLRTYEQYF
TRBV18,NA,TRBJ1-1,CASSPQKNTEAFF
TRBV21-1,NA,TRBJ1-4,CASRSRSGEKLFF
TRBV6-5,NA,TRBJ1-4,CASSYGPGTEHEKLFF
TRBV9,NA,TRBJ2-6,CASSAAGISGANVLTF
TRBV12-5,NA,TRBJ1-1,CASGRGSSEAFF
TRBV4-2,NA,TRBJ2-7,CASSQDLYYEQYF
TRBV7-2,NA,TRBJ2-3,CASSLVIGTDTQYF
TRBV5-6,once,TRBJ1-6,CASHLEYGRSPLHF
TRBV5-6,NA,NA,CASQGSAYEQYF
TRBV7-9,NA,TRBJ1-5,CASSSTGNQPQHF
TRBV27,NA,TRBJ2-7,CASSLTRVSLLYEQYF
TRBV6-6,NA,TRBJ1-1,CASSSDRNTEAFF
TRBV6-5,NA,TRBJ1-2,CASSLGTDGGYTF
TRBV30,NA,TRBJ2-7,CAWSVYRSTYEQYF
TRBV30,few,TRBJ2-2,CAWSDSQNTGELFF
TRBV28,NA,TRBJ2-7,CASSSVGQGIIEQYF
TRBV25-1,few,TRBJ2-4,CASSEGRDKNIQYF